This entry features one T cell receptor beta chain sequence. Healthy HIV-negative adults with no recent acute infections or vaccinations were recruited as donors. The data originate from a study of shared clonotypes between healthy human individuals. Per germline, CDR1 LNHDA and CDR2 SQIVND (reference sequence). Trimming removed 4 bases at V and 8 bases at J, with 11 bases between. This CDR3 spans 12 amino acids. Unsorted PBMC DNA underwent sequencing on ten immunoSEQ deep assay plates. Data came from immunoSEQ multiplex PCR; TCRdb stores just in-frame clones and leaves some out. The profile covers around 440,000 clones, with more than 70% appearing a single time and 12% taken by the ten largest.

This TCR derives from a woman between 40 and 55 years old in good health. Some clones in this sample may be carry-over from other donors' samples. The V gene is TRBV19, the J gene TRBJ1-2; D perhaps matches TRBD1 (6 bases). The sample taken for sequencing was PBMCs. The CDR3 nucleotides read TGTGCCAGTAGTACCCGACAGGCCGGCTACACCTTC. Its protein product is CASSTRQAGYTF.